This T cell receptor beta chain was recorded in a study of PD-1 blockade in classical Hodgkin lymphoma. Study results and caveats: Anyone who began nivolumab under 1 year after ASCT was excluded.

The data were produced by immunoSEQ multiplex PCR, yet TCRdb's version contains in-frame clones alone and is incomplete. The sample records 7,000 or so clones, around 75% being singletons. As regards this clone: The antigen is undetermined.

The ends lost 4 bases at V and 2 bases at J; junction bases unmatched: 7. CDR3 length: 16 amino acids. Germline CDR1 reads MNHNY; CDR2 reads SVGAGI (reference sequence). Time point here: cycle 4 day 1 (C4D1), after more than five weeks of nivolumab. Each and every patient relapsed after autologous stem cell transplantation, and patients got differing brentuximab vedotin exposure. Sequenced here: peripheral blood mononuclear cells (PBMCs), sampled before the fourth cycle of nivolumab. The chain couples TRBV6-6 to TRBJ2-3, with 9 bases identical to TRBD2. The clonotype originates from a human donor with classical Hodgkin lymphoma. The CDR3 nucleotides read TGTGCCAGCAGTTTTAAACCTAGCGGGAACACAGATACGCAGTATTTT. It yields the protein CASSFKPSGNTDTQYF.